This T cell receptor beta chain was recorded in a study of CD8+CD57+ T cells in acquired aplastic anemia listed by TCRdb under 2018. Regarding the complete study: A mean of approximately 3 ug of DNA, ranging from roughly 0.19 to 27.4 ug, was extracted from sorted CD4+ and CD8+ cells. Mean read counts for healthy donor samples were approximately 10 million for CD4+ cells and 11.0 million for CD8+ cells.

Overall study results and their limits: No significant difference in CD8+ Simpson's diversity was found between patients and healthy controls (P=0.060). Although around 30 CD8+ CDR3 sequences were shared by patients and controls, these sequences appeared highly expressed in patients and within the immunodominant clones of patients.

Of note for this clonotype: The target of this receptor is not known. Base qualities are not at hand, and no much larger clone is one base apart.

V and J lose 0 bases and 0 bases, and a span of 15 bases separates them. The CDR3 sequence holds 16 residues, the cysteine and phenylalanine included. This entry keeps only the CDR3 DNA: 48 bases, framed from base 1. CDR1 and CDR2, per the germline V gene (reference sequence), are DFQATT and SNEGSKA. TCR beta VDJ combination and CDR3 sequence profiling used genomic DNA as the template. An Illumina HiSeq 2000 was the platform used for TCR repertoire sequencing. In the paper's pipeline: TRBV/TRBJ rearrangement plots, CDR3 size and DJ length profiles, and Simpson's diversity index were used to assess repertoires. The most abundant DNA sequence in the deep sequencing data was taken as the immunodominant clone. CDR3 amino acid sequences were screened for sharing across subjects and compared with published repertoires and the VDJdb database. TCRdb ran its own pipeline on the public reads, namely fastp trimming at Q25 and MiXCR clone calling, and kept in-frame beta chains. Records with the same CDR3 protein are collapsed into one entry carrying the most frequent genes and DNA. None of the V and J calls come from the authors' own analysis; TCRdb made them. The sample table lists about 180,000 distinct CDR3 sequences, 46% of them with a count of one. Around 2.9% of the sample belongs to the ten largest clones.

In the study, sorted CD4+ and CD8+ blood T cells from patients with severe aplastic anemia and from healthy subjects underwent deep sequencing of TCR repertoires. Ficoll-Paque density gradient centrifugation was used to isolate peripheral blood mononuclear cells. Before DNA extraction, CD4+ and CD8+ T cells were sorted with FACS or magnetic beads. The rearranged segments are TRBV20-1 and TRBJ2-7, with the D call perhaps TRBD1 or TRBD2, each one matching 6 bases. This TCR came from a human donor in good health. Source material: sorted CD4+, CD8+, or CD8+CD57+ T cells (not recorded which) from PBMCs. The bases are TGCAGTGCTAGAGATGTTTCGGGGGCCGCCTCCTACGAGCAGTACTTC. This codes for CSARDVSGAASYEQYF.